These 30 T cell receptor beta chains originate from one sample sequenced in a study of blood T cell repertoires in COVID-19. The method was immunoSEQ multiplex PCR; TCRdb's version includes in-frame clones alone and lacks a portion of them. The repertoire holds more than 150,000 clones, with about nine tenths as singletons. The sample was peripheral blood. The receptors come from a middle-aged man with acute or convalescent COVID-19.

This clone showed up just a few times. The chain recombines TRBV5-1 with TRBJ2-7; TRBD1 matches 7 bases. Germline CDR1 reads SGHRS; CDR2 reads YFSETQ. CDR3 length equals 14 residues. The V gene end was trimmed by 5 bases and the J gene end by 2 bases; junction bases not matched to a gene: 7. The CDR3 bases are TGCGCCAGCAGTCGGGACAGTGTTCCCTACGAGCAGTACTTC. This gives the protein CASSRDSVPYEQYF. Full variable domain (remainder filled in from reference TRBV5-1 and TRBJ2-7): KAGVTQTPRYLIKTRGQQVTLSCSPISGHRSVSWYQQTPGQGLQFLFEYFSETQRNKGNFPGRFSGRQFSNSRSEMNVSTLELGDSALYLCASSRDSVPYEQYFGPGTRLTVT.

The CDR3 here is CAWSTSTGGHQPQHF. The CDR3 region has the DNA TGTGCCTGGAGTACATCGACAGGGGGCCATCAGCCCCAGCATTTT. The chain couples TRBV30 to TRBJ1-5; TRBD1 matches 10 bases. This CDR3 has 15 residues. Losses at the gene ends were 2 bases for V and 5 bases for J; bases not matched to a gene: 6. CDR1 is GTSNPN and CDR2 is SVGIG in the germline V gene (reference sequence).

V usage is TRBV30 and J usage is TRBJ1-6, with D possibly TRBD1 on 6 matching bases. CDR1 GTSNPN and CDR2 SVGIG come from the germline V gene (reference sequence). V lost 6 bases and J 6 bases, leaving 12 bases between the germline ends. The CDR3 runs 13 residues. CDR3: CACTGRINSPLHF. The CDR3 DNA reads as TGTGCCTGTACAGGGCGGATTAATTCACCCCTCCACTTT. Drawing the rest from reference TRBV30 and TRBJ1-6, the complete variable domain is SQTIHQWPATLVQPVGSPLSLECTVEGTSNPNLYWYRQAAGRGLQLLFYSVGIGQISSEVPQNLSASRPQDRQFILSSKKLLLSDSGFYLCACTGRINSPLHFGNGTRLTVT.

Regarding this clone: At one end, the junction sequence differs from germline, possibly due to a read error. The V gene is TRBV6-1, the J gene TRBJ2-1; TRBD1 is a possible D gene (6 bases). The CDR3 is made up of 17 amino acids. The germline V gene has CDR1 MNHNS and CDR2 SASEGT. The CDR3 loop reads CASSEVPGVGVDNEQFF. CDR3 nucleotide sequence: TGTGCCAGCAGCGAAGTCCCAGGGGTTGGGGTCGACAATGAGCAGTTCTTC.

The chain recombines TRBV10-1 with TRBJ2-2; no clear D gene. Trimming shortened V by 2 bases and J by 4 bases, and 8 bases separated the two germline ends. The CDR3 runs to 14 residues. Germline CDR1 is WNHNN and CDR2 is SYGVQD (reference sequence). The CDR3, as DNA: TGCGCCAGCAGTGAGAGACTCCTCACCGGGGAGCTGTTTTTT. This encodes CASSERLLTGELFF.

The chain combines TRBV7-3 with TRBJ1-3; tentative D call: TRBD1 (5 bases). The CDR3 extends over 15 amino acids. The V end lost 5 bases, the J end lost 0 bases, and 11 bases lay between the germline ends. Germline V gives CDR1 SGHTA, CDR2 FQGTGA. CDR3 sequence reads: CASSAFGGSGNTIYF. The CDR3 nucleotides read TGTGCCAGCAGCGCTTTCGGGGGCTCTGGAAACACCATATATTTT.

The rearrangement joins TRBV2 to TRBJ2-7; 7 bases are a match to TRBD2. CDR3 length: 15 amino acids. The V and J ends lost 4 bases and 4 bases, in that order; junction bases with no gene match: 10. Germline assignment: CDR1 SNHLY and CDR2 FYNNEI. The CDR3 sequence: CASSVRVTSSYEQYF. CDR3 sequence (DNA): TGTGCCAGCAGTGTCCGGGTGACTAGCAGTTACGAGCAGTACTTC.

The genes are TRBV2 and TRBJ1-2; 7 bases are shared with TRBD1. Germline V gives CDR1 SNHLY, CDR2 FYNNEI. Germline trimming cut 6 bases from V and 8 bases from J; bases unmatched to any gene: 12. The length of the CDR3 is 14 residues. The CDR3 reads CASRFNRGTGGYTF. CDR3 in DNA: TGTGCCAGCAGGTTTAACAGGGGCACCGGCGGCTACACCTTC.

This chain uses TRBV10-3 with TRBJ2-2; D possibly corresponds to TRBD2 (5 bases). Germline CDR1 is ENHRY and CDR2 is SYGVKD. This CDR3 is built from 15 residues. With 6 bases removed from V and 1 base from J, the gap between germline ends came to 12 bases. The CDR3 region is CAISPGEGNTGELFF. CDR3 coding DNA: TGTGCCATCAGCCCCGGGGAAGGGAACACCGGGGAGCTGTTTTTT.

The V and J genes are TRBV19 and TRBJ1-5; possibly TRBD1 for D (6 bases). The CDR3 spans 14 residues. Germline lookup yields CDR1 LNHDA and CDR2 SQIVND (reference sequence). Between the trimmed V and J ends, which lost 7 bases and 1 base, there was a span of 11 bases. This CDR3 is CASNGQGSNQPQHF. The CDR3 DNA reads TGTGCCAGTAATGGGCAGGGGAGCAATCAGCCCCAGCATTTT.

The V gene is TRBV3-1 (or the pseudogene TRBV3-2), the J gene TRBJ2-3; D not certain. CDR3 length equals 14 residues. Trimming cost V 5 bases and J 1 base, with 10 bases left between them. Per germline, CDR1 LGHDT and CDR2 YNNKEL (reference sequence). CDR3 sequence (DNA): TGTGCCAGCAGCGCACGAGGCGGCACAGATACGCAGTATTTT. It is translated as CASSARGGTDTQYF.

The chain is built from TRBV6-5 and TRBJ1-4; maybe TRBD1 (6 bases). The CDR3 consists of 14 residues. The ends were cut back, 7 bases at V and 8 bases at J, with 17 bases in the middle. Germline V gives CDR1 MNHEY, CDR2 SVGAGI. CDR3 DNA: TGTGCCAGCACCCCTTTGACAGGACACGAAAAACTGTTTTTT. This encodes CASTPLTGHEKLFF.

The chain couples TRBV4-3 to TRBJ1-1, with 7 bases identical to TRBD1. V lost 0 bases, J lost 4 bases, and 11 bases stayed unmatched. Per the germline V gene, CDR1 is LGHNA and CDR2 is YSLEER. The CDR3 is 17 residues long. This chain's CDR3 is CASSQDLTGASGTEAFF. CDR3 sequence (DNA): TGCGCCAGCAGCCAAGATTTAACAGGGGCTTCGGGCACTGAAGCTTTCTTT.

The CDR3 sequence is CASSYITGEQYF. The CDR3 nucleotides are TGTGCCAGCAGTTACATCACGGGAGAGCAGTACTTC. This rearrangement joins TRBV6-5 to TRBJ2-7; a possible D gene is TRBD2 (5 bases). Deletions cut 2 bases from V and 7 bases from J, with 9 bases between. The V gene's germline CDR1 is MNHEY and CDR2 SVGAGI. The CDR3 sequence is 12 residues long.

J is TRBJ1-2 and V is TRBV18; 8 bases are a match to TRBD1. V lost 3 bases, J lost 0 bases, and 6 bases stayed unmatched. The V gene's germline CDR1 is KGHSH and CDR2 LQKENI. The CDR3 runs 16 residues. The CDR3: CASSPGQAIANYGYTF. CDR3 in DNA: TGTGCCAGCTCACCGGGACAGGCCATAGCTAACTATGGCTACACCTTC.

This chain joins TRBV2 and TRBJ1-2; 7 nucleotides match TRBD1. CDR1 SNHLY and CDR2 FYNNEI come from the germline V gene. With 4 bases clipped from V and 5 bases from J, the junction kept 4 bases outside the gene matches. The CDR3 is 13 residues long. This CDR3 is CASSVDREYGYTF. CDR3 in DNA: TGTGCCAGCAGTGTTGACAGGGAGTATGGCTACACCTTC.

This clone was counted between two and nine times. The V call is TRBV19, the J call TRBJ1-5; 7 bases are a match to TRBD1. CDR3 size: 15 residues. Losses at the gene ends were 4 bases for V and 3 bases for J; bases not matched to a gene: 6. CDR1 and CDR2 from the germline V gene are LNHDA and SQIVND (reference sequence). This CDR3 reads CASSRTGQNNQPQHF. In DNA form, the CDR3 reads TGTGCCAGTAGTAGAACGGGACAGAACAATCAGCCCCAGCATTTT.

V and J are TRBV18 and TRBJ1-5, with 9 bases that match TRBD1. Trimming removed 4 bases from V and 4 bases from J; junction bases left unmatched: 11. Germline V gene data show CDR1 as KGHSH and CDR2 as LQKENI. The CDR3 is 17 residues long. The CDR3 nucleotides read TGTGCCAGCTCACTTACAGGGGGCGTAATAGGGAATCAGCCCCAGCATTTT. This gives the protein CASSLTGGVIGNQPQHF.

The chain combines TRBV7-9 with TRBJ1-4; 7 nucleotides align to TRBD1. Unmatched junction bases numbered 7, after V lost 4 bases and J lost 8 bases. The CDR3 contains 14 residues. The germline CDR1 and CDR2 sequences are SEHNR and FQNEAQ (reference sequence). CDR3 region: CASSSTGLDEKLFF. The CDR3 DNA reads TGTGCCAGCAGCTCGACAGGGTTGGACGAAAAACTGTTTTTT.

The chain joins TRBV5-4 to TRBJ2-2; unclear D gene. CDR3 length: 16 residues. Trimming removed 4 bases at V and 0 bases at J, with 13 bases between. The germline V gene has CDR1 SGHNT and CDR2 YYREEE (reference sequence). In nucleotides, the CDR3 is TGTGCCAGCAGCCCCATGGCTGGTCCGAACACCGGGGAGCTGTTTTTT. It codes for CASSPMAGPNTGELFF. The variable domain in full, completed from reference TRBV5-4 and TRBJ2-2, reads ETGVTQSPTHLIKTRGQQVTLRCSSQSGHNTVSWYQQALGQGPQFIFQYYREEENGRGNFPPRFSGLQFPNYSSELNVNALELDDSALYLCASSPMAGPNTGELFFGEGSRLTVL.

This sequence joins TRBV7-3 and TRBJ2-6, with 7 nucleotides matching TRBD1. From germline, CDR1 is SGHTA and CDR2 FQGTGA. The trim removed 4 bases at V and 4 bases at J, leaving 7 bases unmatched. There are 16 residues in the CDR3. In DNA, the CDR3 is TGTGCCAGCAGCTCACAGGGGAACTCCGGGGCCAACGTCCTGACTTTC. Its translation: CASSSQGNSGANVLTF.

The CDR3 protein is CASSLERQTDTQYF. For the CDR3, the DNA is TGTGCCAGCAGCTTAGAGCGCCAAACAGATACGCAGTATTTT. J is TRBJ2-3 and V is TRBV7-9, with D hard to call. V was trimmed by 1 base and J by 3 bases, leaving 8 bases between them. This CDR3 comprises 14 residues. Germline V gene lookup returns CDR1 SEHNR and CDR2 FQNEAQ (reference sequence).

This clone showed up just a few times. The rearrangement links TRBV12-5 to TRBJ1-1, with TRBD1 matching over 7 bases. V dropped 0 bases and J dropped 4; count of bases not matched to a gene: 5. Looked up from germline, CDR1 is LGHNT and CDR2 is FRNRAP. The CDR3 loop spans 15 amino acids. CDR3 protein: CASGLVGGFSTEAFF. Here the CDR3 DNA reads TGTGCTAGTGGTTTGGTAGGGGGCTTTAGCACTGAAGCTTTCTTT.

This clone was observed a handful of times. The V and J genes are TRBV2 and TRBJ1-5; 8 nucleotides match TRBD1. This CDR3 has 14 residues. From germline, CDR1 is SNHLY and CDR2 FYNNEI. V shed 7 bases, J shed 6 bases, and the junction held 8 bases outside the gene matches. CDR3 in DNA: TGTGCCAGCAAGAGGTCAGGGGGCACTCAGCCCCAGCATTTT. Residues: CASKRSGGTQPQHF.

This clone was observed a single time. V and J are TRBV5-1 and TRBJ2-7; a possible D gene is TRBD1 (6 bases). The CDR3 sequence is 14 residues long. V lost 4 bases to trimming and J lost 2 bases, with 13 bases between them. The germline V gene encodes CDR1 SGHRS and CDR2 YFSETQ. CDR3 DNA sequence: TGCGCCAGCAGCCACCGACAGGTCCCCTACGAGCAGTACTTC. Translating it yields CASSHRQVPYEQYF.

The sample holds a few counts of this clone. DNA of the CDR3: TGTGCCAGCAGCTTAGTAGGGGCCCCCGAAAAACTGTTTTTT. As protein: CASSLVGAPEKLFF. V usage is TRBV7-9 and J usage is TRBJ1-4; possibly TRBD1 for D (5 bases). Trimming stripped 1 base from V and 8 bases from J, with 11 bases between. Per the germline V gene, CDR1 is SEHNR and CDR2 is FQNEAQ (reference sequence). The CDR3 consists of 14 residues.

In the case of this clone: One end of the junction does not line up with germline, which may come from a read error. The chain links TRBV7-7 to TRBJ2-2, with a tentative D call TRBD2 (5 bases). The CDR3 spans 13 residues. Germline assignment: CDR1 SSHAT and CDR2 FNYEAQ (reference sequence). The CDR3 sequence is CASSLASTGELFF. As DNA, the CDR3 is TGTGCTAGCAGCTTAGCGAGCACCGGGGAGCTGTTTTTT.

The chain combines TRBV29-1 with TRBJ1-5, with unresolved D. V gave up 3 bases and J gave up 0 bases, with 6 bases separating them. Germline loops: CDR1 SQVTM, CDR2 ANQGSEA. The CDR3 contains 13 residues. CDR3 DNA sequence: TGCAGCGTTGATGCGGGTAGCAATCAGCCCCAGCATTTT. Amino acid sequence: CSVDAGSNQPQHF.

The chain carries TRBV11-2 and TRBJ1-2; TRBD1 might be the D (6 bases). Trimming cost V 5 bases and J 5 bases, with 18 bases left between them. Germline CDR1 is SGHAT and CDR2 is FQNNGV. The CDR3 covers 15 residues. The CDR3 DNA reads TGTGCCAGCAGCACAGGGCTCTCCACCCTTTATGGCTACACCTTC. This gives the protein CASSTGLSTLYGYTF.

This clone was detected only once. The CDR3 DNA sequence: TGTGCCAGCAGCCCCGGGGGGGCCCAAGAGACCCAGTACTTC. It encodes CASSPGGAQETQYF. The gene calls are TRBV9 and TRBJ2-5; 8 bases agree with TRBD2. V lost 4 bases and J lost 1; bases outside the gene matches: 3. The CDR3 extends over 14 amino acids. CDR1 SGDLS and CDR2 YYNGEE come from the germline V gene.